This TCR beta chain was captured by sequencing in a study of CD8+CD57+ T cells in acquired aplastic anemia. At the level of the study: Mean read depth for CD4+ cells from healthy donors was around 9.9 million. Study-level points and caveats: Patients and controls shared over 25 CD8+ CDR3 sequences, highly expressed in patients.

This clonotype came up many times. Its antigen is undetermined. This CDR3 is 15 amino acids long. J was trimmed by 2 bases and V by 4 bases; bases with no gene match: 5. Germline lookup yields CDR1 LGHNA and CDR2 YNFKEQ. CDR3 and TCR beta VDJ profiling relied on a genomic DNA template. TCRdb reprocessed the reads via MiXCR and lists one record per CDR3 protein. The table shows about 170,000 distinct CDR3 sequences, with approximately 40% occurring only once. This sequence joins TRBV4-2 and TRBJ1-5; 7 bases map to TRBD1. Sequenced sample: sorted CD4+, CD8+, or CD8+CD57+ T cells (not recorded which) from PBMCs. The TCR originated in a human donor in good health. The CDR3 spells CASSRTDRGNQPQHF. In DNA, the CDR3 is TGTGCCAGCAGCCGGACCGACAGGGGCAATCAGCCCCAGCATTTT.